This passage covers 9 T cell receptor beta chains from one sample sequenced in a study of identical twins. MiXCR, applied by TCRdb to the 5' RACE reads, yields one record per CDR3 protein. The data hold 500,000 or so distinct CDR3 sequences, with more than 13% observed a single time. These sequences were also reported in another study, on yellow fever vaccine responses in identical twins.

Sequencing was carried out using CD4+ T cells sorted from blood. These receptors were obtained from a woman between 18 and 29 years old in good health.

V usage is TRBV7-2 and J usage is TRBJ1-6; D is unclear. The CDR3 extends over 13 amino acids. Germline-derived CDR1 and CDR2 are SGHTA and FQGNSA. Trimming shortened V by 1 base and J by 10 bases, and 8 bases separated the two germline ends. CDR3 region: CASSLVARSPLHF. DNA for the CDR3: TGTGCCAGCAGCTTAGTGGCGAGGTCACCCCTCCACTTT.

The table lists this clonotype with many counts. V and J are TRBV5-6 and TRBJ2-3; 10 positions match TRBD2. The V gene end was trimmed by 1 base and the J gene end by 1 base; junction bases not matched to a gene: 6. Germline CDR1 and CDR2: SGHDT and YYEEEE. The CDR3 sequence is 17 residues long. DNA of the CDR3: TGTGCCAGCAGCTTGAGGCTAGCGGGGGCCCGCACAGATACGCAGTATTTT. It specifies CASSLRLAGARTDTQYF.

The chain links TRBV6-5 to TRBJ1-5; no clear D gene. This CDR3 region has 13 residues. Deletions cut 0 bases from V and 7 bases from J, with 7 bases between. Germline values: CDR1 MNHEY, CDR2 SVGAGI. Written as DNA, the CDR3 is TGTGCCAGCAGTTACTCGATCGCACAGCCCCAGCATTTT. Protein: CASSYSIAQPQHF.

The chain is built from TRBV6-2 or TRBV6-3 and TRBJ2-1; a possible D gene is TRBD1 (5 bases). Per germline, CDR1 MNHEY and CDR2 SVGEGT. This CDR3 is built from 15 residues. The ends were cut back, 2 bases at V and 8 bases at J, with 16 bases in the middle. CDR3 DNA: TGTGCCAGCAGTTACCGCTCCACTGGGGCCCATGAGCAGTTCTTC. This sequence encodes CASSYRSTGAHEQFF.

This rearrangement joins TRBV30 to TRBJ2-5; D not certain. The CDR3 loop spans 12 amino acids. V lost 3 bases, J lost 5 bases, and 10 bases lay in between. Germline V gene lookup returns CDR1 GTSNPN and CDR2 SVGIG (reference sequence). The CDR3 DNA is TGTGCCTGGAGGAGGAAGGAGGAGACCCAGTACTTC. As protein: CAWRRKEETQYF. Full variable domain (rest looked up from reference TRBV30 and TRBJ2-5): SQTIHQWPATLVQPVGSPLSLECTVEGTSNPNLYWYRQAAGRGLQLLFYSVGIGQISSEVPQNLSASRPQDRQFILSSKKLLLSDSGFYLCAWRRKEETQYFGPGTRLLVL.

The chain uses TRBV7-9 and TRBJ2-7, with a tentative D call TRBD1 (6 bases). Germline loops: CDR1 SEHNR, CDR2 FQNEAQ (reference sequence). The CDR3 extends over 14 amino acids. The germline V and J ends were trimmed by 1 base and 5 bases, with 12 bases remaining between them. CDR3 nucleotides: TGTGCCAGCAGCTTAGTAACAGGGATGCACGAGCAGTACTTC. Translating it yields CASSLVTGMHEQYF.

The V gene is TRBV7-6, the J gene TRBJ1-3; D is perhaps TRBD1 (5 bases). Trimming took 1 base from V and 1 from J, leaving 11 bases between them. CDR1 SGHVS and CDR2 FNYEAQ come from the germline V gene. The CDR3 spans 16 residues. The CDR3 sequence is CASSLGTSTSGNTIYF. The DNA for the CDR3 is TGTGCCAGCAGCTTAGGGACATCTACTTCTGGAAACACCATATATTTT.

This clonotype was observed a handful of times. The CDR3: CSVEDRSRTTEAFF. The CDR3 DNA reads as TGCAGCGTCGAGGACAGGTCCAGGACGACTGAAGCTTTCTTT. The V and J genes are TRBV29-1 and TRBJ1-1; 7 bases align to TRBD1. The CDR3 loop spans 14 amino acids. J gave up 5 bases and V 6 bases, and 12 bases lay outside the gene matches. The germline gives CDR1 SQVTM, CDR2 ANQGSEA. Variable domain in full (rest from reference TRBV29-1 and TRBJ1-1): SAVISQKPSRDICQRGTSLTIQCQVDSQVTMMFWYRQQPGQSLTLIATANQGSEATYESGFVIDKFPISRPNLTFSTLTVSNMSPEDSSIYLCSVEDRSRTTEAFFGQGTRLTVV.

In its sample, this clonotype was seen a few times. The chain couples TRBV12-3 or TRBV12-4 to TRBJ2-7; TRBD2 aligns across 10 bases. Trimming cost V 6 bases and J 4 bases; bases outside gene matches: 12. The CDR3 spans 16 residues. The CDR3 sequence is CASSQDGAGGQYEQYF. DNA of the CDR3: TGTGCCAGCAGCCAGGACGGAGCGGGAGGGCAGTACGAGCAGTACTTC.